This T cell receptor (beta chain) stems from a study of shared clonotypes between healthy human individuals. Every subset's genomic DNA went evenly onto several immunoSEQ plates. Assay used: immunoSEQ multiplex PCR; TCRdb lists only in-frame clones, some missing. Here the sample spans hundreds of thousands of clones, 73% being singletons. Donors were healthy HIV-negative adults without recently reported acute infections or vaccinations. Study-wide points: Limited genetic and exposure-history diversity came from having few donors. Rarefaction demonstrated incomplete sorted-subset sequencing despite large depth.

For this clone: Its target is not known. Other DNA sequences of this sample code for an identical CDR3.

Sequences were obtained from memory CD4+ T cells sorted from blood. The subset here: CD45RA-negative fraction. This clonotype originated in a woman in her twenties or thirties in good health.

DNA for the CDR3: TGTGCCATCAGTGACAGCGGAAACACCATATATTTT. The encoded protein is CAISDSGNTIYF. This chain links TRBV10-3 with TRBJ1-3; D call uncertain. V gave up 3 bases and J gave up 4 bases, with 4 bases separating them. The CDR3 totals 12 residues. Germline lookup yields CDR1 ENHRY and CDR2 SYGVKD.